Sequencing of this T cell receptor beta chain was carried out in a study of cytotoxic CD8 clonotypes in ibrutinib-treated CLL. Overall study context: Within the patient group, eleven to twelve were relapsed/refractory and fewer than 16 treatment-naive, and around 17 were IGHV unmutated. Study-level results: Sustained-remission patients were sampled at one set of times and progressing patients at different ones. The public clonotypes identified were infrequent and showed contraction or stability on treatment.

Clones were read by immunoSEQ multiplex PCR, and TCRdb kept only the in-frame ones, dropping some. The sample has approximately 74,000 clones, around 82% seen once; the top ten hold roughly 7.7%. In regard to this clone: The antigen is unknown.

The CDR3 contains 16 residues. V was cut by 0 bases and J by 1 base, with 10 bases left in between. Germline loops: CDR1 SGDLS, CDR2 YYNGEE. V and J are TRBV9 and TRBJ2-2, with D hard to call. The sample was PBMCs, taken at disease progression, from a patient treated with ibrutinib. This TCR was sampled from a human donor with chronic lymphocytic leukemia. CDR3 in amino acids: CASSVGHPLNTGELFF. In DNA form, the CDR3 reads TGTGCCAGCAGCGTAGGGCATCCTTTGAACACCGGGGAGCTGTTTTTT.